This T cell receptor (beta chain) appears in the sequencing data of a study of response to subunit inactivated influenza vaccine (dated by TCRdb to the late 2010s). Background on the whole study: The study used deep quantitative T cell receptor repertoire profiling to track responses to a trivalent subunit inactivated influenza vaccine. General findings and caveats noted by the study authors: The authors proposed that each seasonal influenza vaccination may bring in only a limited number of new T cells.

The CDR3, cysteine through phenylalanine, is 14 amino acids long. CDR3 DNA only is kept here, 42 bases in frame from base 1. Taken from the germline V gene, the CDR1 and CDR2 loops are SGHTA and FQGNSA. Compared with germline, V lacks 5 bases and J lacks 6 bases; bases without a gene match: 7. A remark on this clonotype: The clone's antigen remains unknown. Base qualities are not at hand, and no much larger clone is one base apart.

Libraries were prepared through RT-PCR. The instrument was an Illumina HiSeq 2500. TCRdb ran its own pipeline on the public reads, namely fastp trimming at Q25 and MiXCR clone calling, and kept in-frame beta chains. Entries that share a CDR3 protein sequence are merged under the most common genes and DNA. The sample records approximately 530,000 distinct CDR3 sequences, less than 10% of which are singletons. 13% of the sample goes to the ten largest clones. The receptor's source is a man between 50 and 75 years old who received an inactivated influenza vaccine. Donor details come from another sample of the same person, matched by shared clones. The chain is encoded by TRBV7-2 joined to TRBJ1-2; 9 junctional bases match TRBD1. The sample was PBMCs from blood, taken around 25 months after vaccination. The CDR3 in this case is CASSPPWTGDGYTF. In nucleotide form, the sequence is TGTGCCAGCAGCCCACCCTGGACAGGGGATGGCTACACCTTC.